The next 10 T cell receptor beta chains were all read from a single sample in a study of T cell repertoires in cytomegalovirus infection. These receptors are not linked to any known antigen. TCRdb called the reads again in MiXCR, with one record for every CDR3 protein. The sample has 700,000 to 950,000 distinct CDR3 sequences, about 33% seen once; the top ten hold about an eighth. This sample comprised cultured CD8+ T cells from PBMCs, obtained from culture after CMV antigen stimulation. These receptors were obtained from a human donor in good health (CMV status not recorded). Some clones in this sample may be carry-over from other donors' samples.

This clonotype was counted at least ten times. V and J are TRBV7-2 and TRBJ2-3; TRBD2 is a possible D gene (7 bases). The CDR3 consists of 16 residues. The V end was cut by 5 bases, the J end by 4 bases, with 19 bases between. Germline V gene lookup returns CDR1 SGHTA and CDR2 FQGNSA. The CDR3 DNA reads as TGTGCCAGCAGCCGTCCTGAGGGGGAGGGCCCAGATACGCAGTATTTT. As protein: CASSRPEGEGPDTQYF.

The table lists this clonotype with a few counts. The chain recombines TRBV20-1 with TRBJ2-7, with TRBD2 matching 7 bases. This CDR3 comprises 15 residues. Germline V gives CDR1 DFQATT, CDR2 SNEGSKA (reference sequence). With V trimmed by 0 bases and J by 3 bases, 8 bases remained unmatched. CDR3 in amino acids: CSARDREETDYEQYV. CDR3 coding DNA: TGCAGTGCTAGAGATCGGGAGGAGACCGACTACGAGCAGTACGTC.

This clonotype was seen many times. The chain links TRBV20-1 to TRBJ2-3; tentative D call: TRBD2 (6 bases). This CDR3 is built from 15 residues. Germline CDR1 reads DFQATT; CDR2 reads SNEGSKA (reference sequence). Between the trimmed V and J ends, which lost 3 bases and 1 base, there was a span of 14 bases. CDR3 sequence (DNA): TGCAGTGCTAGGTGGCGGGGTAGGGGCACAGATACGCAGTATTTT. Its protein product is CSARWRGRGTDTQYF.

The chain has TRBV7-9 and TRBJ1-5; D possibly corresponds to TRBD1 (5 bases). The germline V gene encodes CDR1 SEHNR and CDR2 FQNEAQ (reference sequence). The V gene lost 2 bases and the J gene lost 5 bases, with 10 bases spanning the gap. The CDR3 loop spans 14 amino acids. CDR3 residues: CASSLPGSDQPQHF. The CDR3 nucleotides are TGTGCCAGCAGCTTACCAGGGAGCGATCAGCCCCAGCATTTT.

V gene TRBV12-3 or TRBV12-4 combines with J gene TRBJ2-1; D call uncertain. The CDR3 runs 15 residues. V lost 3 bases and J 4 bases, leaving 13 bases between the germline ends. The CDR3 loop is CASSLLEDRYNEQFF. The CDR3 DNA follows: TGTGCCAGCAGTTTGCTAGAGGACCGTTACAATGAGCAGTTCTTC.

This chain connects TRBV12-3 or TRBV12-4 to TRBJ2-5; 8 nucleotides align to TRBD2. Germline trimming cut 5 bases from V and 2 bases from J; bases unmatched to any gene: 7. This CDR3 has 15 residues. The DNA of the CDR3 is TGTGCCAGCAGTCGACTACTAGCGGAACAAGAGACCCAGTACTTC. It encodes CASSRLLAEQETQYF.

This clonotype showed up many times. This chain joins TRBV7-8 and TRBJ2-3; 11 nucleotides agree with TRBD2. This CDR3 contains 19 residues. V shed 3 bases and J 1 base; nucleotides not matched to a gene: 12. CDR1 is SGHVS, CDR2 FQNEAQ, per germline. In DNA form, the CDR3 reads TGTGCCAGCAGCTTTTTAGCGGGGGGGACTTCAGAAGGCACAGATACGCAGTATTTT. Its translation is CASSFLAGGTSEGTDTQYF.

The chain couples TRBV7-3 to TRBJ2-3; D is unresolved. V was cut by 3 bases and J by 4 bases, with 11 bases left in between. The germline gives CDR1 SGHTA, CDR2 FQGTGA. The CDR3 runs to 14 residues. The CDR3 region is CASSFRPEADTQYF. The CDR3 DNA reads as TGTGCCAGCAGCTTCCGACCTGAAGCAGATACGCAGTATTTT.

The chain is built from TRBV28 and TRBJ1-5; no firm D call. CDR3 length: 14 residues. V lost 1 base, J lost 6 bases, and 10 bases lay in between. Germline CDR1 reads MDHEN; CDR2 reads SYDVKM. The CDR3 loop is CASSLYSSAQPQHF. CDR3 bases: TGTGCCAGCAGTTTATATAGCAGTGCTCAGCCCCAGCATTTT.

The CDR3: CASISRDRDGYTF. In DNA, the CDR3 is TGTGCCAGCATCTCCCGGGACAGGGATGGCTACACCTTC. The rearrangement joins TRBV27 to TRBJ1-2; 9 bases match TRBD1. The germline CDR1 and CDR2 sequences are MNHEY and SMNVEV (reference sequence). V shed 7 bases and J 6 bases; nucleotides not matched to a gene: 6. CDR3 length: 13 residues.